This T cell receptor beta chain is from a study of T cells in Graves' hyperthyroidism and ophthalmopathy. Amplification yielded TCR beta CDR3 regions, with RNA transcripts as the source. With the HTBI primer set, the TCR CDR3 went through a first round of RT-PCR. TCRdb passed the multiplex PCR reads through MiXCR, listing each CDR3 protein once. The sample contains around 300,000 distinct CDR3 sequences, roughly 14% of which appear only once. The CDR3 is made up of 14 amino acids. Germline-derived CDR1 and CDR2 are MNHNY and SVGAGI (reference sequence). V gave up 0 bases and J gave up 5 bases, with 8 bases separating them. A roughly 9.1 ml volume of fresh peripheral blood provided the PBMCs. There are many counts of this clonotype.

This clonotype was sampled from a woman aged 25 to 39 with Graves' hyperthyroidism that later progressed to Graves' ophthalmopathy. The chain carries TRBV6-6 and TRBJ2-1; D possibly corresponds to TRBD1 (5 bases). Sequenced: blood. CDR3 sequence reads: CASSYSGQNNEQFF. The CDR3 DNA follows: TGTGCCAGCAGTTACTCTGGACAAAACAATGAGCAGTTCTTC.